Listed below are T cell receptor beta chains from one sample, sequenced in a study of tumor-infiltrating lymphocytes in primary liver carcinoma. TCRdb reprocessed the multiplex PCR reads with MiXCR, giving one entry per CDR3 protein. The sample yields roughly 100,000 distinct CDR3 sequences, approximately 78% seen once. Input material: liver tumor tissue from sampling region 3. The receptor source for this set is a middle-aged man with primary liver carcinoma and hepatitis B virus infection. Each CDR3 is given with its conserved first and last residue. The order of the fields is clone size, CDR3 length, V gene, D gene, J gene, CDR3 DNA, CDR3 protein. D genes are given only for firm matches. Clone size appears in some rows only: once, few, many, or a class for an expanded clone.

-,17,TRBV4-2,TRBD2,TRBJ2-3,TGTGCTAGCAGCCACCCCGGGACTACCATCCGGGGAGATACGCAGTATTTT,CASSHPGTTIRGDTQYF
-,13,TRBV15,-,TRBJ1-4,TGTGCCACCAGCACAGGGATGAATGAAAAACTGTTTTTT,CATSTGMNEKLFF
-,13,TRBV12-3/TRBV12-4,-,TRBJ1-3,TGTGCCAGCACTGGGTACTCTGTAAACACCATATATTTT,CASTGYSVNTIYF
-,14,TRBV29-1,TRBD2,TRBJ2-1,TGCTGCGGACAAGGACTAGCGGGAGTAGGTGAGCAGTTCTTC,CCGQGLAGVGEQFF
once,14,TRBV12-3/TRBV12-4,-,TRBJ1-2,TGTGCCAGCAATATCGCCGGAGGGAGGCGTGGCTACACCTTT,CASNIAGGRRGYTF
many,11,TRBV10-2,-,TRBJ1-1,TGCGCCAGCAGCCACCTCAATGAAGCTTTCTTT,CASSHLNEAFF
-,16,TRBV7-9,TRBD2,TRBJ2-1,TGTGCCAGCAGCCCAGATGGGGGGGTTAAAGGCAATGAGCACTTCTTC,CASSPDGGVKGNEHFF
many,13,TRBV6-2/TRBV6-3,-,TRBJ2-1,TGTGCCAGCAGTTACCAACTAGTCAGTGAGCAGTTCTTC,CASSYQLVSEQFF
-,15,TRBV6-1,-,TRBJ2-3,TGTGCCAGGAGTGTTCGGGGGAATGGAGCAGATACACAGTATTTT,CARSVRGNGADTQYF
-,16,TRBV6-5,TRBD2,TRBJ2-2,TGTGCCAGAAGGAGGCTAGCGGGAGGAAACACCGAGGAGTTGTTTTTT,CARRRLAGGNTEELFF
-,17,TRBV4-1,TRBD2,TRBJ2-3,TGCGCCAGCAGCCAAGATCGGACTAGTAGGAGCACAGATACGCAGTATTTT,CASSQDRTSRSTDTQYF
-,14,TRBV29-1,-,TRBJ2-3,TGCAGCGTAAAAGGTAGGACCCCCACAGATGCGCAGTATTTT,CSVKGRTPTDAQYF
-,14,TRBV4-3,-,TRBJ2-5,TGCGCCAGCAGCCAAGACTGGGGTGGGGAGACCCAGTACTTC,CASSQDWGGETQYF
-,12,TRBV29-1,-,TRBJ1-1,TGCAGGGTGAAGGGGGTTATAAATGAAGCTTTCTTT,CRVKGVINEAFF
few,13,TRBV5-1,TRBD1,TRBJ2-7,TGCGTCAGCAGCTTGGGGACAGGGCGCGAGCAGTACTTC,CVSSLGTGREQYF
-,15,TRBV12-3/TRBV12-4,-,TRBJ2-3,TGTGCCAGCAGTTCCGACTGCACTGTTGGTGATACGCAGTATTTT,CASSSDCTVGDTQYF
once,12,TRBV10-2,-,TRBJ2-5,TGCGTCAACAAGACCAGTACTCAGACCCAGTACTTC,CVNKTSTQTQYF
-,14,TRBV6-6,TRBD2,TRBJ2-3,TGTGCCAGCAGTCGGACTAGCCAGGGAGATACAGAGTATTTT,CASSRTSQGDTEYF
-,16,TRBV6-1,TRBD2,TRBJ2-1,TGTGTCAGCAGTGAACAGACTATCGGGAGGACCAATGGGCAGTTCTTC,CVSSEQTIGRTNGQFF
-,14,TRBV28,-,TRBJ2-3,TGTGCCAGCAGCCTCCCCCTCGGATCAGATATGCAGTATTTT,CASSLPLGSDMQYF
-,15,TRBV4-3,-,TRBJ2-7,TGCGCCAGCAGCCAAGACCTGACAGGCTCATACAAGCAGTACTTC,CASSQDLTGSYKQYF
-,11,TRBV6-5,-,TRBJ2-1,TGTGCCAGAGGGAGTGGGGGTGAGCTGTTCTTC,CARGSGGELFF
-,15,TRBV6-5,TRBD2,TRBJ2-1,TGTGCCAGCAGTTTGCGGGAGGCCGCCTACAATGAGCAATTCTTC,CASSLREAAYNEQFF
-,20,TRBV11-2,TRBD2,TRBJ2-7,TGTGCCAGCAGTTTGAGGGAGGGGAGGGCTAGCGGGCTCAGCTCCTACGAACAGTACTTC,CASSLREGRASGLSSYEQYF
-,13,TRBV6-5,-,TRBJ2-5,TGTGCCAGCAGTTACCCGGGGCTGGAGACCCAGTACTTC,CASSYPGLETQYF
medium-sized,17,TRBV5-5,TRBD2,TRBJ2-1,TGTGCCAGCAGCCGGGCTCTAGGCCTAGCGGGAGAAAATGAGCAGTTCTTC,CASSRALGLAGENEQFF
-,13,TRBV4-3,-,TRBJ2-7,TGCGCCAGCAGACCGCGCCTTCTCGAGGAGCGGTACTTC,CASRPRLLEERYF
-,14,TRBV20-1,-,TRBJ1-5,TGCAGTGCTAGAGATCGGGGAGGGAATCAGCCCCAGCATTTT,CSARDRGGNQPQHF
once,13,TRBV11-2,-,TRBJ2-1,TGTGCCAGCAGCTCAGAGTTATACGATGAGCGATTCTTC,CASSSELYDERFF
-,13,TRBV6-2/TRBV6-3,TRBD2,TRBJ2-3,TGTGCCAGCAGTTGGGCACTAGCGGATACGCAGTATTTT,CASSWALADTQYF
-,16,TRBV6-6,-,TRBJ1-6,TGTGCCAGCAGTTTATCAGATGGGGGACTAGGTTCACCCATCCACTTT,CASSLSDGGLGSPIHF
-,16,TRBV29-1,TRBD2,TRBJ2-5,TGCAGCGCCTACACGGCTCCGGGACTAGCGGGAGAGACCAAGTACTTC,CSAYTAPGLAGETKYF
-,15,TRBV4-3,-,TRBJ2-7,TGCTCCAGCAGCCAACATGTTTCCAGTTCCTACGAGCAGTACTTC,CSSSQHVSSSYEQYF
-,18,TRBV7-8,-,TRBJ2-7,TGTGCCGGCAGCCCTCGGACTAACGGGAGTATGAGCTCCTACGAGCAGTACTTC,CAGSPRTNGSMSSYEQYF
-,16,TRBV30,-,TRBJ2-5,TGTGCCTGGAGTACCACAGTGCTGACGCACCAAGAGACCCAGTACTTC,CAWSTTVLTHQETQYF
-,18,TRBV6-1,-,TRBJ2-2,TGTGCCAGCAGGGGAGCGGGACAGGCTGACGCGAAGACCGGGGAGCTGTTTTTT,CASRGAGQADAKTGELFF
few,14,TRBV24-1,TRBD1,TRBJ2-2,TGTGCCACCAGTGCTCAGGGACAGGGTTCGGAACTGTTTTTT,CATSAQGQGSELFF
-,14,TRBV11-2,-,TRBJ1-4,TGTGCCAGTAGCTTCGACCAAGAAGGTGTAAAACTGATTTTT,CASSFDQEGVKLIF
-,17,TRBV12-3/TRBV12-4,TRBD2,TRBJ2-2,TGTGCCATCAGTTTCCGGGGTAGCGGGAGGAACACTGAGGAGCTGTTTTTT,CAISFRGSGRNTEELFF
many,16,TRBV4-1,TRBD2,TRBJ2-1,TGCGCCAGCAGCCAAGGCGGACTAGCGGGAGACAATGAGCAGTTCTTC,CASSQGGLAGDNEQFF
-,14,TRBV12-3/TRBV12-4,-,TRBJ2-1,TGTGCCAGCGAGGAGATGAGCTCCTTCAATGAGCAGTTCTTC,CASEEMSSFNEQFF
-,16,TRBV29-1,-,TRBJ2-7,TGTAACGCCATGACATCTGGGACCGGCACTCCCTACGAGCAGCACTTC,CNAMTSGTGTPYEQHF
many,15,TRBV7-2,-,TRBJ2-1,TGTGCCAGCAGCTTAACCAGTAGGGCCTACAATGAGCAGTTCTTC,CASSLTSRAYNEQFF
many,16,TRBV15,-,TRBJ2-5,TGTGCCACCAGCAGCGATGGCGGAGGACTCCAAGAGACCCAGTACTTC,CATSSDGGGLQETQYF
-,15,TRBV28,-,TRBJ2-7,TGTGCGAACACCCCAAACGATGCGGAGTGGTGGGAGCAGTACTTC,CANTPNDAEWWEQYF
-,14,TRBV5-1,-,TRBJ1-1,TGCGCCAGCAGCTTGGAGGACAGAGACCTTGAAGCTTTCTTT,CASSLEDRDLEAFF
-,13,TRBV6-5,-,TRBJ2-2,TGTGCCAGCAGTTACCATGACACCGGGGAGCTGTTGTTT,CASSYHDTGELLF
-,15,TRBV10-3,TRBD2,TRBJ2-3,TGTACCATCAGGGGGACTAGCGAAGCTACAGATACGCAGTATTTT,CTIRGTSEATDTQYF
few,15,TRBV29-1,-,TRBJ1-1,TGCAGCGTTGGACCTGAGTGGGCCATGAACACTGAAGCTTTCTTT,CSVGPEWAMNTEAFF
-,13,TRBV29-1,TRBD1,TRBJ1-5,TGCAGCGTTGGTCAGGGGACAGGTCAGCCCCAGCATTTT,CSVGQGTGQPQHF
-,14,TRBV6-6,-,TRBJ2-7,TGTGCCAGCAGTTACGAGGAGGTCTCCTACGATCAGTACTTC,CASSYEEVSYDQYF
-,13,TRBV28,TRBD1,TRBJ1-2,TGTGTCGGCAGCCGACAGGGGGTAGAGGGCTACACCTTC,CVGSRQGVEGYTF
-,21,TRBV12-3/TRBV12-4,-,TRBJ2-6,TGTGTCAGCAGTCGGATCCAACTAGTCCCCGGTCGGGCCTCTGGGGCCAACGTCCTGGCTTTC,CVSSRIQLVPGRASGANVLAF
-,14,TRBV20-1,-,TRBJ2-6,TGCAATGCTACCCCCAGTACTGGGGCCAACGTCCTGACTTTC,CNATPSTGANVLTF
-,15,TRBV4-2,TRBD1,TRBJ2-5,TGTGCCAGTAGCCAGGGGGACATTATGGAGGAGACCCAGTACTTC,CASSQGDIMEETQYF
-,15,TRBV6-1,-,TRBJ2-2,TGTGCCAGCAGCATTGAGGTTGGGGCCCCCGGGGAGATGTTTTTC,CASSIEVGAPGEMFF
-,14,TRBV12-3/TRBV12-4,-,TRBJ1-2,TGTGCCAGCAGTACCGCCGAAGGGAGGCGTGGCTACGCCTTC,CASSTAEGRRGYAF
-,14,TRBV6-6,-,TRBJ2-7,TGTGCCAGCTTTCGGGACACCATCTCCTACGTGCAGTACTTC,CASFRDTISYVQYF
-,14,TRBV7-2,-,TRBJ1-2,TGTGCCAGCAGCTCCCCGACAGCTAACTATGGCTACACCTTC,CASSSPTANYGYTF
-,15,TRBV28,-,TRBJ2-5,TGTGCCAGCGGTTTCCCCTGTCCAGGGGAAGAGACCCAGTACTTC,CASGFPCPGEETQYF